This is a list of T cell receptor beta chains from one sample in a study of blood T cell repertoires in COVID-19. TCRdb's copy holds only in-frame clones and misses some; the assay was immunoSEQ multiplex PCR. This sample carries some 97,000 clones, 65% to 90% of them seen once, and the ten largest clones take roughly 2.5%. The sample was PBMCs or T cells enriched from blood (not recorded which). These TCRs come from a woman aged 50 to 60 who had recovered from COVID-19. Each CDR3 is given with its conserved first and last residue. Fields, in order: D gene, clone size, V gene, J gene, CDR3 DNA, CDR3 protein. A D gene is named only where the DNA matches it firmly. The size field is filled for only some rows; it gives once, few, many or a size class.

D gene: TRBD1; clone size: NA; V gene: TRBV18; J gene: TRBJ1-2; CDR3 DNA: TGTGCCAGCTCACCAGGCAGGGGGCCCAACTATGGCTACACCTTC; CDR3 protein: CASSPGRGPNYGYTF
D gene: TRBD1; clone size: NA; V gene: TRBV10-2; J gene: TRBJ1-2; CDR3 DNA: TGCGCCAGCGGGACAGGCCTGAGCTATGGCTACACCTTC; CDR3 protein: CASGTGLSYGYTF
D gene: TRBD1; clone size: NA; V gene: TRBV6-5; J gene: TRBJ1-2; CDR3 DNA: TGTGCCAGCAGTCCCCCTGGGGGGGACAGGAGCTCCTTC; CDR3 protein: CASSPPGGDRSSF
D gene: TRBD1; clone size: few; V gene: TRBV5-6; J gene: TRBJ2-1; CDR3 DNA: TGTGCCAGCAGCTTGGCTTACAGGGGGTTAGGGAATGAGCAGTTCTTC; CDR3 protein: CASSLAYRGLGNEQFF
D gene: TRBD2; clone size: NA; V gene: TRBV5-4; J gene: TRBJ2-3; CDR3 DNA: TGTGCCAGCGCACGGACTAGCGGGGGCACAGATACGCAGTATTTT; CDR3 protein: CASARTSGGTDTQYF
D gene: NA; clone size: NA; V gene: TRBV6-5; J gene: TRBJ2-6; CDR3 DNA: TGTGCCAGCAGCCCCGCTGGGGCCAACGTCCTGACTTTC; CDR3 protein: CASSPAGANVLTF
D gene: TRBD1; clone size: NA; V gene: TRBV27; J gene: TRBJ1-2; CDR3 DNA: TGTGCCAGCAGTTCTGAGACAGGGTCGGACTATGGCTACACCTTC; CDR3 protein: CASSSETGSDYGYTF
D gene: NA; clone size: NA; V gene: TRBV3-1/TRBV3-2; J gene: TRBJ1-5; CDR3 DNA: TGTGCCAGCAGCCAAGGATCAGGGGTCAGCCAGCCCCAGCATTTT; CDR3 protein: CASSQGSGVSQPQHF
D gene: NA; clone size: NA; V gene: TRBV18; J gene: TRBJ2-7; CDR3 DNA: TGTGCCAGCTCACCAAGTGCTACAGGTTCTTCCTACGAGCAGTACTTC; CDR3 protein: CASSPSATGSSYEQYF
D gene: NA; clone size: few; V gene: TRBV2; J gene: TRBJ2-3; CDR3 DNA: TGTGCCAGCAGTGGGTCAGGGTTCACAGATACGCAGTATTTT; CDR3 protein: CASSGSGFTDTQYF
D gene: TRBD2; clone size: NA; V gene: TRBV19; J gene: TRBJ2-1; CDR3 DNA: TGTGCCAGTGGGACTAGTTCCTACAATGAGCAGTTCTTC; CDR3 protein: CASGTSSYNEQFF
D gene: NA; clone size: NA; V gene: TRBV7-3; J gene: TRBJ1-1; CDR3 DNA: TGTGCCAGCAGCTTAACGTGGGGGGCTGAAGCTTTCTTT; CDR3 protein: CASSLTWGAEAFF
D gene: TRBD1; clone size: NA; V gene: TRBV30; J gene: TRBJ1-5; CDR3 DNA: TGTGCCTGGAGTCAGGGGGACAGGGATTTGGGTCAGCCCCAGCATTTT; CDR3 protein: CAWSQGDRDLGQPQHF
D gene: NA; clone size: once; V gene: TRBV10-2; J gene: TRBJ2-3; CDR3 DNA: TGCGCCAGCAGTGAGACTAGCTGGCAAGATACGCAGTATTTT; CDR3 protein: CASSETSWQDTQYF
D gene: NA; clone size: NA; V gene: TRBV28; J gene: TRBJ1-5; CDR3 DNA: TGTGCCAGCAGTTCAGGGGAACGGGCTAATCAGCCCCAGCATTTT; CDR3 protein: CASSSGERANQPQHF
D gene: TRBD2; clone size: few; V gene: TRBV28; J gene: TRBJ2-7; CDR3 DNA: TGTGCCAGCCACCCGGGACTAGCGGGGGCAACCTACGAGCAGTACTTC; CDR3 protein: CASHPGLAGATYEQYF
D gene: TRBD2; clone size: NA; V gene: TRBV7-9; J gene: TRBJ2-1; CDR3 DNA: TGTGCCAGCAGCTTAGGTGGGGGGGATAACCATGAGCAGTTCTTC; CDR3 protein: CASSLGGGDNHEQFF
D gene: NA; clone size: NA; V gene: TRBV6-5; J gene: TRBJ2-5; CDR3 DNA: TGTGCCAGCAGCGCGGGGCCCCGGGAGACCCAGTACTTC; CDR3 protein: CASSAGPRETQYF
D gene: NA; clone size: NA; V gene: TRBV9; J gene: TRBJ2-2; CDR3 DNA: TGTGCCAGCAGCGTCCTAGAGAACACCGGGGAGCTGTTTTTT; CDR3 protein: CASSVLENTGELFF
D gene: TRBD1; clone size: NA; V gene: TRBV27; J gene: TRBJ1-2; CDR3 DNA: TGTGCCAGCAGCCTCGACAGGGGGATTGACTACACCTTC; CDR3 protein: CASSLDRGIDYTF
D gene: TRBD1; clone size: few; V gene: TRBV28; J gene: TRBJ1-1; CDR3 DNA: TGTGCCAGCAGTTTAAAGGCAGGGGGAACTGAAGCTTTCTTT; CDR3 protein: CASSLKAGGTEAFF
D gene: TRBD2; clone size: NA; V gene: TRBV6-2/TRBV6-3; J gene: TRBJ2-1; CDR3 DNA: TGTGCCAGCAGTTACGAGACTAGCGGGATGAATGAGCAGTTCTTC; CDR3 protein: CASSYETSGMNEQFF
D gene: TRBD1; clone size: NA; V gene: TRBV9; J gene: TRBJ2-5; CDR3 DNA: TGTGCCAGCAGCGGTAGGGGACAGGGGGTGCAAGAGACCCAGTACTTC; CDR3 protein: CASSGRGQGVQETQYF
D gene: TRBD1; clone size: NA; V gene: TRBV28; J gene: TRBJ2-3; CDR3 DNA: TGTGCCAGCAGTTTATCCGGGACAGGGTCAGATACGCAGTATTTT; CDR3 protein: CASSLSGTGSDTQYF
D gene: TRBD1; clone size: NA; V gene: TRBV19; J gene: TRBJ1-4; CDR3 DNA: TGTGCCAGTTGCGGGACAGGGGTGTTTCGCGGTGAAAAACTGTTTTTT; CDR3 protein: CASCGTGVFRGEKLFF
D gene: TRBD1; clone size: NA; V gene: TRBV9; J gene: TRBJ1-2; CDR3 DNA: TGTGCCAGCACCGTAGGACAGGACTATGGCTACACCTTC; CDR3 protein: CASTVGQDYGYTF
D gene: NA; clone size: few; V gene: TRBV7-9; J gene: TRBJ2-5; CDR3 DNA: TGTGCCAGCAGACCTTTAGGGGGGGGCGAGACCCAGTACTTC; CDR3 protein: CASRPLGGGETQYF
D gene: NA; clone size: NA; V gene: TRBV6-5; J gene: TRBJ2-1; CDR3 DNA: TGTGCCAGCAAAGGCAGGTTCTACAATGAGCAGTTCTTC; CDR3 protein: CASKGRFYNEQFF
D gene: NA; clone size: NA; V gene: TRBV7-8; J gene: TRBJ1-1; CDR3 DNA: TGTGCCAGCAGCTTAGGCTCCGGTGAAGCTTTCTTT; CDR3 protein: CASSLGSGEAFF
D gene: NA; clone size: once; V gene: TRBV7-8; J gene: TRBJ1-1; CDR3 DNA: TGTGCCAGCAGCAAGGGAAATGCCCGGGGGACTGAAGCTTTCTTT; CDR3 protein: CASSKGNARGTEAFF
D gene: NA; clone size: few; V gene: TRBV7-9; J gene: TRBJ2-3; CDR3 DNA: TGTGCCAGCAGTTTGACACTCACGCAGTATTTT; CDR3 protein: CASSLTLTQYF
D gene: TRBD2; clone size: NA; V gene: TRBV9; J gene: TRBJ2-5; CDR3 DNA: TGTGCCAGCAGCGCAATTAGCGGGGGCTTCGACAGGGAGACCCAGTACTTC; CDR3 protein: CASSAISGGFDRETQYF
D gene: TRBD1; clone size: NA; V gene: TRBV6-4; J gene: TRBJ2-3; CDR3 DNA: TGTGCCAGCAGTCGGGACAGGGGAGATACGCAGTATTTT; CDR3 protein: CASSRDRGDTQYF
D gene: NA; clone size: NA; V gene: TRBV15; J gene: TRBJ2-7; CDR3 DNA: TGTGCCACCAGCAGGGAGGTTTCCTACGAGCAGTACTTC; CDR3 protein: CATSREVSYEQYF
D gene: NA; clone size: NA; V gene: TRBV7-3; J gene: TRBJ1-1; CDR3 DNA: TGTGCCAGCAGCTCAGCGGGGGGCGGCACTGAAGCTTTCTTT; CDR3 protein: CASSSAGGGTEAFF
D gene: NA; clone size: few; V gene: TRBV4-2; J gene: TRBJ1-5; CDR3 DNA: TGTGCCAGCAGCCAGTTAGGAGGTCCCTATAGCAATCAGCCCCAGCATTTT; CDR3 protein: CASSQLGGPYSNQPQHF
D gene: TRBD2; clone size: once; V gene: TRBV5-1; J gene: TRBJ2-5; CDR3 DNA: TGCGCCAGCAGGTCGACTAGCAAACTTCCCCAGTACTTC; CDR3 protein: CASRSTSKLPQYF